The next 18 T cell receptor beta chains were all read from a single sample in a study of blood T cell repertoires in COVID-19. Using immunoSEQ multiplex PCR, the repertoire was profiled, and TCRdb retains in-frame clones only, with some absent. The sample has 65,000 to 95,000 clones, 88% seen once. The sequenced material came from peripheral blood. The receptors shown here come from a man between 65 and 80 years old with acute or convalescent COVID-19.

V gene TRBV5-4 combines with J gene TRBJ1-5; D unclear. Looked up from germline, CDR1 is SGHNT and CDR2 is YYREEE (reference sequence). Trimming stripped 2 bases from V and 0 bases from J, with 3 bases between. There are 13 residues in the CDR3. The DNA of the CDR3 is TGTGCCAGCAGCTTCGGTAGCAATCAGCCCCAGCATTTT. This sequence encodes CASSFGSNQPQHF.

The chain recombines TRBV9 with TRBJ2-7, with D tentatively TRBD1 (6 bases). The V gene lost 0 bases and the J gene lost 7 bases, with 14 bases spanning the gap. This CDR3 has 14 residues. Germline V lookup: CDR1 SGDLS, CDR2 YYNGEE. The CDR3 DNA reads TGTGCCAGCAGCGTAGATCTGGGGGCGAGGGAGCAGTACTTC. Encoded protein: CASSVDLGAREQYF. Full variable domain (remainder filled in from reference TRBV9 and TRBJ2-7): DSGVTQTPKHLITATGQRVTLRCSPRSGDLSVYWYQQSLDQGLQFLIQYYNGEERAKGNILERFSAQQFPDLHSELNLSSLELGDSALYFCASSVDLGAREQYFGPGTRLTVT.

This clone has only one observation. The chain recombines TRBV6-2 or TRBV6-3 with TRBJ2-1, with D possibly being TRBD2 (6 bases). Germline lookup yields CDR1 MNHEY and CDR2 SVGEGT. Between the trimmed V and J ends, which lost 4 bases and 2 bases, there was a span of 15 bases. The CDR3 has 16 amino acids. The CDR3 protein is CASSLSLGGTYNEQFF. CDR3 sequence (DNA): TGTGCCAGCAGTTTGAGCCTGGGGGGTACCTACAATGAGCAGTTCTTC.

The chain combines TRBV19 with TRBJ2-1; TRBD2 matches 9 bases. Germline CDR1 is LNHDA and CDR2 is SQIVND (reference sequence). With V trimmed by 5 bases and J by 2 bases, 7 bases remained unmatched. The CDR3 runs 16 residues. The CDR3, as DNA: TGTGCCAGTAGTTCGCCTAGCGGGAAGGCCTACAATGAGCAGTTCTTC. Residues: CASSSPSGKAYNEQFF.

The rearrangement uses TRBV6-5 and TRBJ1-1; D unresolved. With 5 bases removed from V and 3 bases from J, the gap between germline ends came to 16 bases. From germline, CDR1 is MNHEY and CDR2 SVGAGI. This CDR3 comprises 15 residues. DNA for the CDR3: TGTGCCAGCAGTAACCCTCCGGGAGGCCACACTGAAGCTTTCTTT. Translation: CASSNPPGGHTEAFF.

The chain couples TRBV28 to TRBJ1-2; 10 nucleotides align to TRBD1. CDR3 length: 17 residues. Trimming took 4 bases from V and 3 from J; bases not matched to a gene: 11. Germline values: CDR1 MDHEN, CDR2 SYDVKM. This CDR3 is CASSSGTGVGLDYGYTF. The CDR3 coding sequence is TGTGCCAGCAGTTCCGGGACAGGGGTCGGATTGGACTATGGCTACACCTTC.

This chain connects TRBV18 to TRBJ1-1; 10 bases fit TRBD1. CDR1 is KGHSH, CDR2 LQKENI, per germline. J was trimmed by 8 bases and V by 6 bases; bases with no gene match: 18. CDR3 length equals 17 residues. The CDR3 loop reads CASSPSIYGTGANEAFF. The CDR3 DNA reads TGTGCCAGCTCTCCGAGTATCTACGGGACAGGGGCAAACGAAGCTTTCTTT.

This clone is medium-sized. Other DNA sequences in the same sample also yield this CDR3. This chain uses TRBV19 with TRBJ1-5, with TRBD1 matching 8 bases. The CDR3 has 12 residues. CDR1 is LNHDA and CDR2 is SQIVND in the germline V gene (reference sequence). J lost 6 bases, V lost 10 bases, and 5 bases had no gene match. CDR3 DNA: TGTGCCATTGGACAGGGTAGTCAGCCCCAGCATTTT. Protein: CAIGQGSQPQHF.

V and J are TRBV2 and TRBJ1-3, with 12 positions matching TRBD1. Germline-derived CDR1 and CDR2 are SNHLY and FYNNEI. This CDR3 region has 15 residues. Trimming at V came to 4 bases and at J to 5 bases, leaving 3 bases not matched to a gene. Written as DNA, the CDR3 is TGTGCCAGCAGTGTTGGGACAGGGGGCAGAAACACCATATATTTT. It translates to CASSVGTGGRNTIYF. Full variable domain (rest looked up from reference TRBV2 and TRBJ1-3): EPEVTQTPSHQVTQMGQEVILRCVPISNHLYFYWYRQILGQKVEFLVSFYNNEISEKSEIFDDQFSVERPDGSNFTLKIRSTKLEDSAMYFCASSVGTGGRNTIYFGEGSWLTVV.

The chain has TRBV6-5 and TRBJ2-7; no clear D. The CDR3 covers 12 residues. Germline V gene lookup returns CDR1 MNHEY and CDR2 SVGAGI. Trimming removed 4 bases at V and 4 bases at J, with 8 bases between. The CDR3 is CASSSPNYEQYF. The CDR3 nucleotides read TGTGCCAGCAGTTCCCCAAATTACGAGCAGTACTTC.

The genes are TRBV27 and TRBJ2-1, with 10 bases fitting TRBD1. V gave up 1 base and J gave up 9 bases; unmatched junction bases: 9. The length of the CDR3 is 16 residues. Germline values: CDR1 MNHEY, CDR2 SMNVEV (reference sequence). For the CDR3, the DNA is TGTGCCAGCAGTTTATGGGGGACAGGGGTTGAGCGTGAGCAGTTCTTC. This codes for CASSLWGTGVEREQFF.

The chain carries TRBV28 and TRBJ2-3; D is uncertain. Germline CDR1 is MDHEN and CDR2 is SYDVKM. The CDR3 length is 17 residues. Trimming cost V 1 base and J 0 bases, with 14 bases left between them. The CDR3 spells CASSLFFLRRSTDTQYF. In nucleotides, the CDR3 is TGTGCCAGCAGTTTATTCTTTTTGAGGAGAAGCACAGATACGCAGTATTTT.

The CDR3 DNA reads TGTGCCATCAGTGGCCAGGGAAACTCCTACGAGCAGTACTTC. Protein product: CAISGQGNSYEQYF. The J gene is TRBJ2-7, the V gene TRBV10-3, with D perhaps matching TRBD1 (5 bases). With 4 bases removed from V and 0 bases from J, the gap between germline ends came to 10 bases. CDR3 length: 14 amino acids. Germline V gives CDR1 ENHRY, CDR2 SYGVKD.

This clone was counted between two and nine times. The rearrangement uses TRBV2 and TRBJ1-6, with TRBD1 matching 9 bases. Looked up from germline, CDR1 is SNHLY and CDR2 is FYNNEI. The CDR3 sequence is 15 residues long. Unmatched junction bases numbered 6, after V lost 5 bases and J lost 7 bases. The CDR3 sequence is CASSLRQGVNSPLHF. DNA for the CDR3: TGTGCCAGCAGTCTGCGACAGGGGGTAAATTCACCCCTCCACTTT. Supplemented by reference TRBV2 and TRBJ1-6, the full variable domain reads EPEVTQTPSHQVTQMGQEVILRCVPISNHLYFYWYRQILGQKVEFLVSFYNNEISEKSEIFDDQFSVERPDGSNFTLKIRSTKLEDSAMYFCASSLRQGVNSPLHFGNGTRLTVT.

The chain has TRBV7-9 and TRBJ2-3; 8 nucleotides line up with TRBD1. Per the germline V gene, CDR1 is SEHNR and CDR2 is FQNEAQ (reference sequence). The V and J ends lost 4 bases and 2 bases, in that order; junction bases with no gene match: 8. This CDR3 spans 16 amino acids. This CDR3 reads CASSSTGDKPTDTQYF. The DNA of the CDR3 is TGTGCCAGCAGCTCGACAGGGGATAAACCCACAGATACGCAGTATTTT.

CDR3 sequence reads: CASSQGTGQPQHF. The CDR3 nucleotides are TGTGCCAGCAGTCAGGGGACAGGTCAGCCCCAGCATTTT. This chain links TRBV5-6 with TRBJ1-5; 8 bases line up with TRBD1. The CDR3 runs 13 residues. V was pared by 5 bases and J by 6 bases, with 4 bases of the junction left unmatched. Germline CDR1 SGHDT, CDR2 YYEEEE. The full variable domain, rest sourced from reference TRBV5-6 and TRBJ1-5, is DAGVTQSPTHLIKTRGQQVTLRCSPKSGHDTVSWYQQALGQGPQFIFQYYEEEERQRGNFPDRFSGHQFPNYSSELNVNALLLGDSALYLCASSQGTGQPQHFGDGTRLSIL.

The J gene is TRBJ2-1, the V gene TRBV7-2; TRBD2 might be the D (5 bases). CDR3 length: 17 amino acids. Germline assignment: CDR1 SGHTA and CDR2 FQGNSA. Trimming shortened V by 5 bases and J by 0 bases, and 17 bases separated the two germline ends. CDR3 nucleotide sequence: TGTGCCAGCAGCCGTACCGTAAGAGGGAGCTCCTACAATGAGCAGTTCTTC. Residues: CASSRTVRGSSYNEQFF. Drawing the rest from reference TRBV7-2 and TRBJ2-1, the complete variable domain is GAGVSQSPSNKVTEKGKDVELRCDPISGHTALYWYRQSLGQGLEFLIYFQGNSAPDKSGLPSDRFSAERTGGSVSTLTIQRTQQEDSAVYLCASSRTVRGSSYNEQFFGPGTRLTVL.

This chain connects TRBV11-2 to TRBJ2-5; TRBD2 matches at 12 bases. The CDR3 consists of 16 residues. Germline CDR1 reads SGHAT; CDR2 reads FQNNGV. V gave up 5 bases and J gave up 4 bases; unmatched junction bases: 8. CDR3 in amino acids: CASSTGLAGVLETQYF. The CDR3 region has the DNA TGTGCCAGCAGCACGGGACTAGCGGGTGTGCTAGAGACCCAGTACTTC.